This TCR beta chain was profiled in a study of CD8 T cells in ankylosing spondylitis. Notes on this clonotype: Its target is not known.

Making the TCR beta libraries involved quantitative 5'-RACE with molecular barcodes. TCRdb redid the calling of the 5' RACE reads with MiXCR, one entry per CDR3 protein. Of fewer than 450,000 distinct CDR3 sequences listed, 15% to 20% were seen once; the top ten hold about 0.94%. V was pared by 4 bases and J by 7 bases, with 7 bases of the junction left unmatched. The CDR3 has 14 amino acids. In germline, CDR1 is DFQATT, CDR2 SNEGSKA (reference sequence). Whole-study results and caveats: A TCR beta motif made of roughly eight highly homologous variants seemed typical of ankylosing spondylitis blood.

What was sequenced was blood, either unsorted or a sorted T cell fraction (not recorded which). The source is a male donor with ankylosing spondylitis. V gene TRBV20-1 combines with J gene TRBJ2-1; 10 bases align to TRBD1. CDR3 in DNA: TGCAGTGCTATCTCCGGGACAGGGGCAAATGAGCAGTTCTTC. Residues: CSAISGTGANEQFF.